These 32 T cell receptor beta chains share one sample of origin, sequenced in a study of cytomegalovirus exposure and HLA in healthy donors. PCR employed 60 Vbeta and 13 Jbeta primers. This table comes from immunoSEQ multiplex PCR, and its TCRdb copy is limited to in-frame clones, with some not included. This sample has roughly 120,000 clones; 73% occur once, and the top ten carry more than 4.5%. Material for sequencing was PBMCs. The receptors derive from a man between 60 and 75 years old in good health and CMV-seropositive.

V is TRBV5-1 and J is TRBJ2-1; D is possibly TRBD2 (7 bases). Deletions cut 1 base from V and 13 bases from J, with 15 bases between. Germline assignment: CDR1 SGHRS and CDR2 YFSETQ. This CDR3 spans 13 amino acids. Written as DNA, the CDR3 is TGCGCCAGCAGCTTGCGGGGGGCCGTGGATCAGTTCTTC. Translated, it gives CASSLRGAVDQFF. The variable domain in full, completed from reference TRBV5-1 and TRBJ2-1, reads KAGVTQTPRYLIKTRGQQVTLSCSPISGHRSVSWYQQTPGQGLQFLFEYFSETQRNKGNFPGRFSGRQFSNSRSEMNVSTLELGDSALYLCASSLRGAVDQFFGPGTRLTVL.

The chain recombines TRBV9 with TRBJ1-6; D is perhaps TRBD1 (5 bases). The V and J ends lost 2 bases and 4 bases respectively, with 16 bases between them. The germline gives CDR1 SGDLS, CDR2 YYNGEE. CDR3 length: 17 residues. The chain's CDR3 is CASSVRGGISYNSPLHF. CDR3 nucleotide sequence: TGTGCCAGCAGCGTCCGGGGGGGGATTTCTTATAATTCACCCCTCCACTTT. Full variable domain (remainder filled in from reference TRBV9 and TRBJ1-6): DSGVTQTPKHLITATGQRVTLRCSPRSGDLSVYWYQQSLDQGLQFLIQYYNGEERAKGNILERFSAQQFPDLHSELNLSSLELGDSALYFCASSVRGGISYNSPLHFGNGTRLTVT.

The chain joins TRBV19 to TRBJ2-1; possible D gene TRBD2, 5 bases. Germline CDR1 and CDR2: LNHDA and SQIVND (reference sequence). Trimming removed 2 bases at V and 9 bases at J, with 11 bases between. The CDR3 is made up of 13 amino acids. The CDR3 is CASSITGWGEQFF. Written as DNA, the CDR3 is TGTGCCAGTAGTATAACGGGGTGGGGTGAGCAGTTCTTC.

This clone has more than one count but fewer than ten. This sequence joins TRBV5-1 and TRBJ1-4; D is unclear. V lost 2 bases and J lost 4, with 9 bases in between. Germline V CDR1 and CDR2: SGHRS, YFSETQ. The CDR3 contains 14 residues. The CDR3 DNA reads TGCGCCAGCAGCTTTGGGGAGATTAATGAAAAACTGTTTTTT. Translating it yields CASSFGEINEKLFF.

The genes are TRBV19 and TRBJ1-6; TRBD1 matches at 7 bases. The CDR3 covers 13 residues. Trimming at V came to 8 bases and at J to 10 bases, leaving 8 bases not matched to a gene. CDR1 and CDR2 from the germline V gene are LNHDA and SQIVND (reference sequence). Written as DNA, the CDR3 is TGTGCCAGTTCGACAGGGAGCAGGTCACCCCTCCACTTT. Protein: CASSTGSRSPLHF.

This clone has just a few counts. This chain joins TRBV2 and TRBJ1-5; D is unresolved. The CDR3 runs 13 residues. Trimming cost V 7 bases and J 4 bases, with 11 bases left between them. Germline values: CDR1 SNHLY, CDR2 FYNNEI. CDR3 nucleotides: TGTGCCAGCAAGAATCAGGCAAATCAGCCCCAGCATTTT. Residues: CASKNQANQPQHF. Using reference TRBV2 and TRBJ1-5 for the parts outside the CDR3, the full variable domain is EPEVTQTPSHQVTQMGQEVILRCVPISNHLYFYWYRQILGQKVEFLVSFYNNEISEKSEIFDDQFSVERPDGSNFTLKIRSTKLEDSAMYFCASKNQANQPQHFGDGTRLSIL.

The chain joins TRBV27 to TRBJ2-6; the match to TRBD2 covers 7 bases. The CDR3 consists of 19 residues. Germline CDR1 and CDR2: MNHEY and SMNVEV (reference sequence). Trimming took 5 bases from V and 3 from J; bases not matched to a gene: 16. This chain's CDR3 is CASSLRGVLLRVGANVLTF. CDR3 bases: TGTGCCAGCAGTCTCCGGGGGGTTCTCCTTCGAGTTGGGGCCAACGTCCTGACTTTC.

This sequence joins TRBV2 and TRBJ1-1; 9 positions match TRBD1. The junction had 13 bases not matched to a gene; V was cut back by 7 bases and J by 13 bases. The CDR3 extends over 13 amino acids. CDR1 and CDR2 (germline): SNHLY, FYNNEI. As DNA, the CDR3 is TGTGCCAGCACCGGACAGGGGCACGTTTCGAATTTCTTT. Translated, it gives CASTGQGHVSNFF.

V gene TRBV10-3 combines with J gene TRBJ1-5; D gene unclear. The germline CDR1 and CDR2 sequences are ENHRY and SYGVKD. V lost 2 bases and J lost 7, with 9 bases in between. The CDR3 is made up of 13 amino acids. CDR3 bases: TGTGCCATCAGTGAGACCGGGAAACAGCCCCAGCATTTT. This translates into CAISETGKQPQHF.

This chain connects TRBV9 to TRBJ2-3; D is possibly TRBD1 (6 bases). There are 15 residues in the CDR3. V lost 3 bases and J lost 8, with 19 bases in between. Germline assignment: CDR1 SGDLS and CDR2 YYNGEE. CDR3 region: CASSGGDNSLATQYF. The CDR3 DNA reads as TGTGCCAGCAGCGGAGGGGACAACTCCCTTGCTACGCAGTATTTT.

The V call is TRBV19, the J call TRBJ2-5; tentative D call: TRBD1 (5 bases). CDR1 is LNHDA and CDR2 is SQIVND in the germline V gene (reference sequence). The CDR3 contains 14 residues. Trimming left V 5 bases short and J 2 bases short, with 12 bases between. The CDR3 DNA sequence: TGTGCCAGTAGTGTCGACAGCTCTCAAGAGACCCAGTACTTC. Translating it yields CASSVDSSQETQYF.

The chain links TRBV2 to TRBJ2-1, with TRBD2 identical over 9 bases. CDR3 length: 14 amino acids. The V segment lost 8 bases and the J segment 5 bases; nucleotides outside the gene matches: 7. Germline CDR1 is SNHLY and CDR2 is FYNNEI. The CDR3, as DNA: TGTGCCAGCGGAAGACTAGCGGCCAACAATGAGCAGTTCTTC. This sequence encodes CASGRLAANNEQFF.

This chain uses TRBV4-1 with TRBJ2-7, with 9 bases that match TRBD1. This CDR3 spans 15 amino acids. Per the germline V gene, CDR1 is MGHRA and CDR2 is YSYEKL. The V gene end was trimmed by 2 bases and the J gene end by 6 bases; junction bases not matched to a gene: 8. As DNA, the CDR3 is TGCGCCAGCAGCCAACCCGGGACAGGGTTGCCCGAGCAGTACTTC. Translation gives CASSQPGTGLPEQYF.

The V gene is TRBV15, the J gene TRBJ1-1; the D is unclear. The length of the CDR3 is 13 residues. CDR1 LNHNV and CDR2 YYDKDF come from the germline V gene (reference sequence). The V end was cut by 0 bases, the J end by 8 bases, with 10 bases between. CDR3 coding DNA: TGTGCCACCAGCAGAGATCCCTCGGGGGAAGCTTTCTTT. Translating it yields CATSRDPSGEAFF.

The V and J genes are TRBV30 and TRBJ2-3; 8 bases agree with TRBD2. This CDR3 region has 14 residues. Germline V CDR1 and CDR2: GTSNPN, SVGIG (reference sequence). V shed 4 bases and J 3 bases; nucleotides not matched to a gene: 6. CDR3 region: CAWNSGLETDTQYF. CDR3 bases: TGTGCCTGGAACTCGGGACTAGAGACAGATACGCAGTATTTT. The variable domain in full, completed from reference TRBV30 and TRBJ2-3, reads SQTIHQWPATLVQPVGSPLSLECTVEGTSNPNLYWYRQAAGRGLQLLFYSVGIGQISSEVPQNLSASRPQDRQFILSSKKLLLSDSGFYLCAWNSGLETDTQYFGPGTRLTVL.

The chain is built from TRBV6-5 and TRBJ1-6, with D possibly TRBD1 on 5 matching bases. Trimming removed 0 bases at V and 6 bases at J, with 12 bases between. Per the germline V gene, CDR1 is MNHEY and CDR2 is SVGAGI. CDR3 length: 16 amino acids. As DNA, the CDR3 is TGTGCCAGCAGTTACTCCCATGGCGGGGGTAATTCACCCCTCCACTTT. Translating gives CASSYSHGGGNSPLHF.

The chain has TRBV5-1 and TRBJ2-2; tentative D call: TRBD1 (5 bases). Germline V CDR1 and CDR2: SGHRS, YFSETQ. The CDR3 contains 15 residues. V lost 0 bases and J lost 4, with 10 bases in between. This chain's CDR3 is CASSLVPTGTGELFF. The CDR3 bases are TGCGCCAGCAGCTTGGTTCCTACAGGCACCGGGGAGCTGTTTTTT.

The table lists this clone with a count of one. The genes are TRBV15 and TRBJ2-5, with TRBD1 as a possible D gene (6 bases). The J call may not be correct, given that the DNA end is closer to TRBJ2-7. The CDR3 has 15 amino acids. In germline, CDR1 is LNHNV, CDR2 YYDKDF (reference sequence). The CDR3 is CATSIEQGSGYEQYF. CDR3 in DNA: TGTGCCACCAGCATCGAACAGGGTTCCGGGTACGAGCAGTACTTC.

This rearrangement joins TRBV7-3 to TRBJ1-5, with D hard to call. From germline, CDR1 is SGHTA and CDR2 FQGTGA. The ends were cut back, 2 bases at V and 6 bases at J, with 8 bases in the middle. This CDR3 is 13 amino acids long. The CDR3 coding sequence is TGTGCCAGCAGCTTAGGGGAGAGTCAGCCCCAGCATTTT. Translated, it gives CASSLGESQPQHF.

The CDR3 DNA sequence: TGTGCCAGTAGTAGCCCAACTAGCGGGGGGGCTGAGAACATTCAGTACTTC. Its translation is CASSSPTSGGAENIQYF. The V gene is TRBV19, the J gene TRBJ2-4, with 13 nucleotides matching TRBD2. CDR1 LNHDA and CDR2 SQIVND come from the germline V gene (reference sequence). After removal of 4 bases from V and 7 bases from J, the junction contained 10 bases not matched to a gene. This CDR3 spans 17 amino acids.

This chain links TRBV4-2 with TRBJ2-5, with 8 bases identical to TRBD2. CDR3 length: 16 amino acids. The J segment lost 3 bases and the V segment lost 3 bases, leaving 9 bases of the junction unmatched. Germline V gene sequence: CDR1 LGHNA, CDR2 YNFKEQ. The CDR3 DNA sequence: TGTGCCAGCAGCCAGCTCCGAGCGGGGGTGGAAGAGACCCAGTACTTC. This translates into CASSQLRAGVEETQYF.

The chain links TRBV28 to TRBJ1-2, with TRBD1 as a possible D gene (6 bases). From germline, CDR1 is MDHEN and CDR2 SYDVKM. The CDR3 loop spans 15 amino acids. The V end was cut by 6 bases, the J end by 2 bases, with 16 bases between. This chain's CDR3 is CASRLGRGRNYGYTF. The CDR3 DNA is TGTGCCAGCAGGCTCGGCAGGGGAAGAAACTATGGCTACACCTTC.

This chain links TRBV11-2 with TRBJ2-1; the D gene is possibly TRBD1 (7 bases). Trimming stripped 4 bases from V and 0 bases from J, with 10 bases between. The CDR3 has 15 amino acids. Germline V lookup: CDR1 SGHAT, CDR2 FQNNGV. The CDR3 here is CASSSGGSSYNEQFF. In nucleotides, the CDR3 is TGTGCCAGCAGCTCAGGGGGGAGCTCCTACAATGAGCAGTTCTTC.

The chain couples TRBV7-3 to TRBJ1-4, with 8 bases fitting TRBD1. The CDR3 is 14 amino acids. Germline-derived CDR1 and CDR2 are SGHTA and FQGTGA. The ends lost 3 bases at V and 6 bases at J; junction bases unmatched: 3. In nucleotides, the CDR3 is TGTGCCAGCAGCTTGACAGGGGAGCATGAAAAACTGTTTTTT. Residues: CASSLTGEHEKLFF.

The CDR3 sequence: CASSLDGTGEKLFF. CDR3 nucleotide sequence: TGTGCCAGCAGTTTAGATGGGACAGGAGAAAAACTGTTTTTT. The chain has TRBV27 and TRBJ1-4; 8 bases agree with TRBD1. CDR1 and CDR2 (germline): MNHEY, SMNVEV (reference sequence). This CDR3 region has 14 residues. The V gene end was trimmed by 2 bases and the J gene end by 8 bases; junction bases not matched to a gene: 4.

The chain combines TRBV10-3 with TRBJ1-1, with D possibly being TRBD1 (5 bases). V lost 4 bases and J lost 1, with 13 bases in between. Germline V gene data show CDR1 as ENHRY and CDR2 as SYGVKD. The CDR3 contains 15 residues. The CDR3 sequence: CAISVTAFGNTEAFF. The DNA of the CDR3 is TGTGCCATCAGTGTGACAGCTTTCGGGAACACTGAAGCTTTCTTT.

V is TRBV19 and J is TRBJ1-2; D is possibly TRBD1 (6 bases). The V gene's germline CDR1 is LNHDA and CDR2 SQIVND (reference sequence). V gave up 4 bases and J gave up 8 bases, with 14 bases separating them. The CDR3 is 13 amino acids. The CDR3 nucleotides read TGTGCCAGTAGTACGGACTCGGACAGCGGCTACACCTTC. This codes for CASSTDSDSGYTF.

The rearrangement joins TRBV7-9 to TRBJ2-5, with TRBD1 as a possible D gene (6 bases). Trimming removed 5 bases at V and 2 bases at J, with 15 bases between. This CDR3 has 15 amino acids. Germline V gene data show CDR1 as SEHNR and CDR2 as FQNEAQ (reference sequence). CDR3 in amino acids: CASSEQGHSQETQYF. Here the CDR3 DNA reads TGTGCCAGCAGCGAACAGGGCCACAGTCAAGAGACCCAGTACTTC.

The J gene is TRBJ2-5, the V gene TRBV7-2; 10 bases are a match to TRBD2. The germline CDR1 and CDR2 sequences are SGHTA and FQGNSA. CDR3 length equals 14 residues. Germline trimming cut 8 bases from V and 2 bases from J; bases unmatched to any gene: 5. The CDR3 bases are TGTGCCAGCGGTCCTAGCGGGGGTCAAGAGACCCAGTACTTC. It specifies CASGPSGGQETQYF.

In this sample, this clone turned up a few times. The chain employs TRBV28 and TRBJ1-3; D possibly corresponds to TRBD1 (5 bases). This CDR3 contains 20 residues. Trimming took 6 bases from V and 3 from J, leaving 30 bases between them. The germline gives CDR1 MDHEN, CDR2 SYDVKM. CDR3 bases: TGTGCCAGCAGCGGGGGGGGGAGGGGCTCCTGGACCCTCTATGGAAACACCATATATTTT. Amino acid sequence: CASSGGGRGSWTLYGNTIYF. The full variable domain, rest sourced from reference TRBV28 and TRBJ1-3, is DVKVTQSSRYLVKRTGEKVFLECVQDMDHENMFWYRQDPGLGLRLIYFSYDVKMKEKGDIPEGYSVSREKKERFSLILESASTNQTSMYLCASSGGGRGSWTLYGNTIYFGEGSWLTVV.

This chain joins TRBV15 and TRBJ1-5, with D unclear. The CDR3 loop spans 14 amino acids. CDR1 is LNHNV and CDR2 is YYDKDF in the germline V gene (reference sequence). The germline V and J ends were trimmed by 0 bases and 9 bases, with 12 bases remaining between them. CDR3 amino acids: CATSREEAARPQHF. The CDR3 bases are TGTGCCACCAGCAGAGAAGAAGCCGCACGGCCCCAGCATTTT.

The chain uses TRBV29-1 and TRBJ2-7; 7 nucleotides line up with TRBD1. This CDR3 is 12 amino acids long. In germline, CDR1 is SQVTM, CDR2 ANQGSEA. V lost 0 bases to trimming and J lost 6 bases; unmatched junction nucleotides: 2. Here the CDR3 reads CSVEDNRGEQYF. The CDR3 coding sequence is TGCAGCGTTGAAGACAACAGGGGCGAGCAGTACTTC.